The clone carrying this TCR beta chain was detected a few times. CDR1 SNHLY and CDR2 FYNNEI come from the germline V gene. Deletions cut 6 bases from V and 1 base from J, with 8 bases between. The CDR3 is 13 amino acids. The entry originates in a study of shared clonotypes between healthy human individuals. TCRdb keeps only in-frame clones here, not all; method: immunoSEQ multiplex PCR. The sample holds around 340,000 clones; around 70% are singletons and the top ten take about 10%. Sequences were obtained from memory CD4+ T cells sorted from blood. As for subset: CD45RA-negative fraction. This clonotype originated in a man aged 30 to 39 in good health. The chain is built from TRBV2 and TRBJ2-3; the D is unclear. The CDR3 is CASSPDRTDTQYF. The CDR3 nucleotides are TGTGCCAGCAGCCCCGACCGCACAGATACGCAGTATTTT.